The 24 T cell receptor beta chains given below trace back to one sample, sequenced in a study of shared clonotypes between healthy human individuals. TCRdb's table, derived via immunoSEQ multiplex PCR, lists solely in-frame clones and lacks some. Here the sample spans about 380,000 clones, about 97% being singletons. Input material: memory CD8+ T cells sorted from blood. Subset in this sample: CD45RO+ cells pooled with CCR7-negative TemRA cells. The receptors come from a man younger than 45 in good health.

A remark on this clone: Other DNA sequences within the sample encode an identical CDR3. V usage is TRBV29-1 and J usage is TRBJ1-1; the D is unclear. This CDR3 comprises 12 residues. Germline V gene sequence: CDR1 SQVTM, CDR2 ANQGSEA. V was clipped by 4 bases and J by 0 bases, with 6 bases between them. The DNA of the CDR3 is TGCAGCGTTGTCCTGGTGAACACTGAAGCTTTCTTT. This sequence encodes CSVVLVNTEAFF.

This clone was counted once. The chain joins TRBV10-3 to TRBJ2-1; 7 bases fit TRBD1. The ends lost 7 bases at V and 6 bases at J; junction bases unmatched: 0. This CDR3 spans 11 amino acids. The V gene's germline CDR1 is ENHRY and CDR2 SYGVKD. DNA of the CDR3: TGTGCCATCACAGGGGGCAATGAGCAGTTCTTC. Amino acid sequence: CAITGGNEQFF.

This chain joins TRBV5-1 and TRBJ1-2; D possibly corresponds to TRBD1 (5 bases). The V gene lost 2 bases and the J gene lost 7 bases, with 15 bases spanning the gap. The germline V gene encodes CDR1 SGHRS and CDR2 YFSETQ. The CDR3 runs to 14 residues. The CDR3 sequence: CASSFSGTALGYTF. CDR3 in DNA: TGCGCCAGCAGCTTCTCGGGGACCGCGCTTGGCTACACCTTC.

CDR3 nucleotides: TGTGCCAGCTCCCAAGGACTAGCGGGAGGTTCAGATACGCAGTATTTT. It yields the protein CASSQGLAGGSDTQYF. The rearrangement uses TRBV18 and TRBJ2-3, with 14 positions matching TRBD2. In germline, CDR1 is KGHSH, CDR2 LQKENI. V shed 6 bases and J 4 bases; nucleotides not matched to a gene: 6. This CDR3 region has 16 residues.

The V gene is TRBV7-9, the J gene TRBJ1-4; no firm D call. This CDR3 has 16 amino acids. Germline V CDR1 and CDR2: SEHNR, FQNEAQ (reference sequence). The germline V and J ends were trimmed by 1 base and 0 bases, with 9 bases remaining between them. The CDR3 loop reads CASSLGPLATNEKLFF. CDR3 in DNA: TGTGCCAGCAGCTTAGGGCCTCTTGCAACTAATGAAAAACTGTTTTTT.

This chain links TRBV6-4 with TRBJ1-2; D gene unclear. The length of the CDR3 is 16 residues. Germline V gene sequence: CDR1 MRHNA, CDR2 SNTAGT. V was pared by 4 bases and J by 6 bases, with 21 bases between. The CDR3 loop reads CASSVFFGSVMDGYTF. In DNA, the CDR3 is TGTGCCAGCAGTGTGTTCTTTGGCTCGGTTATGGATGGCTACACCTTC.

The gene calls are TRBV15 and TRBJ2-1; 10 nucleotides match TRBD2. The CDR3 spans 13 residues. Germline values: CDR1 LNHNV, CDR2 YYDKDF (reference sequence). J was trimmed by 10 bases and V by 0 bases; bases with no gene match: 0. The CDR3 bases are TGTGCCACCAGCAGAGATAGCGGGGGGGAGCAGTTCTTC. Its translation is CATSRDSGGEQFF.

The chain combines TRBV5-1 with TRBJ1-1; 9 bases are shared with TRBD1. The V gene's germline CDR1 is SGHRS and CDR2 YFSETQ. The ends lost 4 bases at V and 4 bases at J; junction bases unmatched: 5. CDR3 size: 14 residues. The CDR3 loop reads CASSPTGGRTEAFF. For the CDR3, the DNA is TGCGCCAGCAGCCCAACAGGGGGCCGCACTGAAGCTTTCTTT.

This clone was observed once. The chain uses TRBV2 and TRBJ2-2; TRBD2 matches 12 bases. The CDR3 has 19 amino acids. Germline V gene sequence: CDR1 SNHLY, CDR2 FYNNEI. J lost 1 base, V lost 7 bases, and 13 bases had no gene match. The CDR3 loop is CASKATLGLAGLNTGELFF. CDR3 nucleotides: TGTGCCAGCAAAGCCACTTTGGGACTAGCGGGCTTGAACACCGGGGAGCTGTTTTTT.

About this clone: A junction boundary mismatches the germline segment, possibly from a read error. V usage is TRBV7-2 and J usage is TRBJ2-2, with D uncertain. Germline CDR1 reads SGHTA; CDR2 reads FQGNSA. The CDR3 totals 15 residues. The CDR3 coding sequence is TGTGCCAGCACCTTGTCGAGTGGGAACGCCGGGGAGCTGTTTTTT. Amino acids: CASTLSSGNAGELFF.

This rearrangement joins TRBV6-5 to TRBJ1-4; perhaps TRBD1 as D (6 bases). Deletions cut 8 bases from V and 8 bases from J, with 21 bases between. Germline CDR1 MNHEY, CDR2 SVGAGI. This CDR3 has 15 amino acids. In DNA form, the CDR3 reads TGTGCCAGCGCCCTAACAGGGCTGGAAGGCGAAAAACTGTTTTTT. It yields the protein CASALTGLEGEKLFF.

This clone has just a few counts. The chain couples TRBV6-1 to TRBJ1-3, with D hard to call. V dropped 3 bases and J dropped 0 bases, with 15 bases sitting between them. Germline V lookup: CDR1 MNHNS, CDR2 SASEGT. This CDR3 spans 17 amino acids. This CDR3 reads CASSDGGGRASGNTIYF. The CDR3 DNA reads as TGTGCCAGCAGTGATGGAGGAGGACGTGCCTCTGGAAACACCATATATTTT.

Turning to this clone: At one end, the junction sequence differs from germline, possibly due to a read error. The rearrangement links TRBV27 to TRBJ2-2; 7 bases match TRBD2. Germline loops: CDR1 MNHEY, CDR2 SMNVEV (reference sequence). The CDR3 runs to 15 residues. DNA for the CDR3: TGTGCCAGCAGGACCGGGACTACTAACATCGGGGAGCTGTTTTTT. Translated: CASRTGTTNIGELFF.

Worth noting for this clone: An end of the junction does not agree with germline; a read error may underlie this. V gene TRBV6-6 combines with J gene TRBJ2-1; D unclear. The CDR3 runs 11 residues. The V gene's germline CDR1 is MNHNY and CDR2 SVGAGI (reference sequence). The CDR3 reads CASSSDNEQFF. The CDR3 nucleotides are TGTGCCAGCAGCTCCGACAATGAGCAGTTCTTC.

The chain recombines TRBV5-1 with TRBJ2-7; maybe TRBD1 (6 bases). V was clipped by 0 bases and J by 4 bases, with 11 bases between them. Germline V gene lookup returns CDR1 SGHRS and CDR2 YFSETQ. The CDR3 runs to 14 residues. CDR3 region: CASSLGFRGYEQYF. CDR3 nucleotide sequence: TGCGCCAGCAGCTTGGGCTTCAGGGGTTACGAGCAGTACTTC.

The J gene is TRBJ1-1, the V gene TRBV20-1; the D gene is possibly TRBD1 (5 bases). From germline, CDR1 is DFQATT and CDR2 SNEGSKA (reference sequence). The CDR3 length is 11 residues. V was pared by 3 bases and J by 11 bases, with 13 bases between. The CDR3 nucleotides read TGCAGTGCTAGGGGGCCCAAGACGGCTTTCTTT. This codes for CSARGPKTAFF.

The chain combines TRBV28 with TRBJ2-1; D not resolved. This CDR3 has 15 residues. V was shortened by 2 bases and J by 4 bases, with 12 bases between the two germline ends. Germline CDR1 and CDR2: MDHEN and SYDVKM. The CDR3 region has the DNA TGTGCCAGCAGTTTAGCACAGAAATATTACAATGAGCAGTTCTTC. This translates into CASSLAQKYYNEQFF.

DNA of the CDR3: TGTGCCAGAGCTTCCGGGACAGGGGGCAAGCTAGCGGCCTACGAGCAGTACTTC. It encodes CARASGTGGKLAAYEQYF. The rearrangement links TRBV21-1 to TRBJ2-7; whether TRBD1, the table's D call, matches the DNA was not checked. TRBV21-1 is classified as a pseudogene. This CDR3 region has 18 residues.

This clone was observed once. The chain links TRBV5-5 to TRBJ2-3, with 14 bases aligning to TRBD2. The V segment lost 0 bases and the J segment 8 bases; nucleotides outside the gene matches: 14. Germline V CDR1 and CDR2: SGHKS, YYEKEE (reference sequence). The CDR3 is 19 residues long. CDR3 loop: CASSLGTPGTSGRRGTQYF. Here the CDR3 DNA reads TGTGCCAGCAGCTTGGGTACACCCGGGACTAGCGGGAGAAGAGGTACGCAGTATTTT.

This chain uses TRBV5-6 with TRBJ1-2; D possibly corresponds to TRBD1 (5 bases). The V gene lost 0 bases and the J gene lost 6 bases, with 6 bases spanning the gap. This CDR3 has 12 residues. Germline CDR1 reads SGHDT; CDR2 reads YYEEEE. CDR3 sequence (DNA): TGTGCCAGCAGCTTGGGGACACATGGCTACACCTTC. The encoded protein is CASSLGTHGYTF.

The chain employs TRBV15 and TRBJ2-2, with 8 bases identical to TRBD1. The CDR3 has 16 amino acids. Germline CDR1 is LNHNV and CDR2 is YYDKDF (reference sequence). The J segment lost 6 bases and the V segment lost 6 bases, leaving 12 bases of the junction unmatched. The CDR3, as DNA: TGTGCCACCAGGGCGGACAGGGAAAGGGGGCCCGGGGAGCTGTTTTTT. This codes for CATRADRERGPGELFF.

This clone was found once. V usage is TRBV15 and J usage is TRBJ2-3; D unclear. This CDR3 has 17 residues. V dropped 0 bases and J dropped 5 bases, with 18 bases sitting between them. Germline values: CDR1 LNHNV, CDR2 YYDKDF (reference sequence). For the CDR3, the DNA is TGTGCCACCAGCAGAGATTTTAGGGTCGGCACGGTAGATACGCAGTATTTT. As protein: CATSRDFRVGTVDTQYF.

This chain uses TRBV28 with TRBJ2-7; perhaps TRBD1 as D (5 bases). Germline-derived CDR1 and CDR2 are MDHEN and SYDVKM. Trimming removed 5 bases from V and 2 bases from J, with 19 bases in between. CDR3 length: 16 amino acids. This CDR3 reads CASSALTGLSAYEQYF. The DNA of the CDR3 is TGTGCCAGCAGTGCCCTTACAGGCCTTAGTGCCTACGAGCAGTACTTC.

This chain uses TRBV29-1 with TRBJ1-1; D gene ambiguous. Germline V gene lookup returns CDR1 SQVTM and CDR2 ANQGSEA. There are 13 residues in the CDR3. V gave up 2 bases and J gave up 3 bases, with 10 bases separating them. CDR3 amino acids: CSVERRSDTEAFF. The CDR3 region has the DNA TGCAGCGTTGAAAGGAGGTCGGACACTGAAGCTTTCTTT.